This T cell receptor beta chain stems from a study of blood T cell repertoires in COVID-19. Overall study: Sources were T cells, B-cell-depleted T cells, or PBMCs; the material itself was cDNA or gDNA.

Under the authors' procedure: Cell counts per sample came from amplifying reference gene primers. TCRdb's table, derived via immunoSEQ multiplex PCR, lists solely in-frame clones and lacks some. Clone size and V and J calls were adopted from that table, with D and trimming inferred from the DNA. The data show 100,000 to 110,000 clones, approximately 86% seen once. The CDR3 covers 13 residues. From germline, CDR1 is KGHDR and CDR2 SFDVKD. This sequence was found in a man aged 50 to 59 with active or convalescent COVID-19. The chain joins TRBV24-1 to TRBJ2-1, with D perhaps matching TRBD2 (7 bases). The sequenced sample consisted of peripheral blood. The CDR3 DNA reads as TGTGCACGAAGGGGGGGGTGGGACAATGAGCAGTTCTTC. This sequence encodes CARRGGWDNEQFF.